The subject of this entry is one T cell receptor (beta chain). This clonotype was counted many times. There is no known antigen for this receptor. No much larger clone exists at a distance of one base, and base qualities are not known. The data belong to a study of Graves' ophthalmopathy and Graves' hyperthyroidism (dated by TCRdb to the late 2010s). Some background on the complete study: Peripheral blood was collected before any treatment was given, at the time of initial diagnosis. To explore V-J signatures that separate ophthalmopathy from hyperthyroidism, a discovery set of 100 patients was enrolled, consisting of about 41 with ophthalmopathy and 55 to 65 with stable hyperthyroidism. Following sample collection, hyperthyroidism patients were given methimazole at a starting dose of 30 mg daily, and ophthalmopathy patients were given high-dose intravenous methylprednisolone. T-cell repertoires of thyroid tissue and blood were compared in six or seven hyperthyroidism patients. The study used TCR beta repertoire signatures to distinguish Graves' ophthalmopathy from Graves' hyperthyroidism and to predict progression to ophthalmopathy. In total, 120 to 150 blood samples were TCR-sequenced: around 42 ophthalmopathy, around 75 hyperthyroidism and approximately 17 hyperthyroidism-to-ophthalmopathy patients. The independent validation cohort included some 19 hyperthyroidism patients plus 17 patients who later progressed from hyperthyroidism to ophthalmopathy.

From cysteine to phenylalanine, the CDR3 is 15 amino acids long. The sequence is cut down to CDR3 DNA, 45 bases in frame from base 1. Compared with germline, V lacks 7 bases and J lacks 6 bases; bases without a gene match: 14. The full study reports these points: Sample size was not predetermined statistically, and investigators were not blinded to group allocation. Most expanded thyroid clonotypes with frequency above 0.001 were also detected in blood, suggesting blood repertoires may reflect the thyroid immune response. In cross-validation, the 13-signature model distinguished ophthalmopathy from stable hyperthyroidism with approximately 90% sensitivity and roughly 81% specificity, and in the test set the corresponding values were approximately 80% and 68%. In validation, the model predicted ophthalmopathy progression with about 64% sensitivity and about 73% specificity; more than ten predicted patients were CT-confirmed with GO in a median of roughly 6.8 months.

Stable hyperthyroidism was defined as no progression to ophthalmopathy within 18 months of follow-up. The hyperthyroidism patients were 18 to 65 years old and newly diagnosed, with a disease duration of less than 2 months. Patients with other autoimmune diseases, uncontrolled infections, pregnancy or lactation were excluded. Diagnosis was based on clinical symptoms, serum thyroxine, TRAb, thyroid ultrasound and orbital computed tomography. Using Ficoll-Paque density gradient centrifugation, PBMCs were isolated from about 9.4 ml of fresh peripheral blood. Total RNA was extracted with Trizol reagent and quality-checked on an Agilent 2100 Bioanalyzer. For repertoire sequencing, TCR beta CDR3 regions were amplified from RNA transcripts. The first round was an RT-PCR using HTBI primers with the Qiagen OneStep RT-PCR kit, and this first round was followed by a second-round multiplex PCR, then size selection and purification. Libraries were sequenced paired-end with 100 bp reads on an Illumina HiSeq2000. The authors' analysis ran thus. SOAPnuke was used to process the reads, removing any read that contained adapters or uncalled bases, had a mean Phred below 15, or lacked an exact match to the constant primer or identifier. COPE v1.2.5 was used to merge high-quality paired reads. Each unique nucleotide sequence was defined as a clonotype, and clonotypes were aligned to IMGT TRB V, D and J references with MiTCR v1.1. The analysis was limited to V-J combinations with a frequency above 0.0001, which together covered 99% to 99.2% of the repertoires. For each V-J combination, a TCR clonal expansion and chaos score was defined as the ratio of F50 clonal expansion to chaos observed in the TCRdist matrix. Features were reduced by Welch's t-statistics and random forest to around 13 V-J combinations, which fed a naive Bayes classifier. The similarity between thyroid and blood repertoires was quantified using the Morisita-Horn index. The public reads were run again by TCRdb, first through fastp at Q25 and then through MiXCR, and only productive beta chains were kept. Entries that share a CDR3 protein sequence are merged under the most common genes and DNA. In this record, the V and J calls reflect TCRdb's handling and not the investigators' own analysis. A total of some 350,000 distinct CDR3 sequences appear in this sample, 17% of them only once. The top ten constitute roughly 2.3% of the sample.

The sample was peripheral blood. The sequence was collected from an adult woman with stable Graves' hyperthyroidism. Recombination joined TRBV12-3 or TRBV12-4 with TRBJ1-1, with 7 bases aligning to TRBD1. The nucleotide sequence is TGTGCCAGCATCACGAAAGGGACAGCGAGATCTGAAGCTTTCTTT. It translates as CASITKGTARSEAFF.